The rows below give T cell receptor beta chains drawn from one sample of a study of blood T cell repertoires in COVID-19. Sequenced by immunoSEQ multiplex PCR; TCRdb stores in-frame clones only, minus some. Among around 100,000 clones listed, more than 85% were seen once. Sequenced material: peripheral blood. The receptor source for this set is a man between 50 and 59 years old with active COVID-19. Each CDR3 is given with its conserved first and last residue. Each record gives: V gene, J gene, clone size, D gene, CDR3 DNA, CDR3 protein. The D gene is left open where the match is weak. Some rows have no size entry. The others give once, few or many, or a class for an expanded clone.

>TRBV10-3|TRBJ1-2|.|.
TGTGCCATCAGTGATTGGGGGGACGGAGAGGATGGCTACACCTTC
CAISDWGDGEDGYTF
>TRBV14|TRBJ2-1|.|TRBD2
TGTGCCAGCAGCCGATCCGGGACTAGCGTCTACAATGAGCAGTTCTTC
CASSRSGTSVYNEQFF
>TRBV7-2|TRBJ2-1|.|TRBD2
TGTGCCAGCAGCTTAATCGCGGCAGCGGGAGGTCAAAATGAGCAGTTCTTC
CASSLIAAAGGQNEQFF
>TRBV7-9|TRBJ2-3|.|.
TGTGCCAGCAGCTCGCGACCAGGGCAAACTAGCACAGATACGCAGTATTTT
CASSSRPGQTSTDTQYF
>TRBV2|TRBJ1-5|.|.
TGTGCCAGTCGGACAGCCATAAGCAATCAGCCCCAGCATTTT
CASRTAISNQPQHF
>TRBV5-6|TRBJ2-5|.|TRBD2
TGTGCCAGCAGCTTGTACTGGACTAGCGGGAGGACGGTAGAGACCCAGTACTTC
CASSLYWTSGRTVETQYF
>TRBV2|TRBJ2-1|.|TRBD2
TGTGCCAGCAGAGGGACGGGGGGAATTGGGGGTGAGCAGTTCTTC
CASRGTGGIGGEQFF
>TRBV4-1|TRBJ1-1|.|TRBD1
TGCGCCAGCAGCCCCCCCGGGACAGCGAACACTGAAGCTTTCTTT
CASSPPGTANTEAFF
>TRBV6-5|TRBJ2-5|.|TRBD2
TGTGCCAGCCGGCTAGCGGGAGCTTTAGAGACCCAGTACTTC
CASRLAGALETQYF
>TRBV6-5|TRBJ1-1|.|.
TGTGCCAGCAGTCTTGGACAGAGGAACACTGAAGCTTTCTTT
CASSLGQRNTEAFF
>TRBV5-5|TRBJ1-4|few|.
TGTGCCAGCAGCTTGGATGGCAGGGTGGACGAAAAACTGTTTTTT
CASSLDGRVDEKLFF
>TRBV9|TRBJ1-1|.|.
TGTGCCAGCAGCGCCCGACAGACGAACACTGAAGCTTTCTTT
CASSARQTNTEAFF
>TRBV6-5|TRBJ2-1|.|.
TGTGCCAGCAGCGAGACACGCGGGTATTACAATGAGCAGTTCTTC
CASSETRGYYNEQFF
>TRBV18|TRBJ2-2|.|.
TGTGCCAGCTCACCTGTTGCCGGGGGGCAGGACACCGGGGAGCTGTTTTTT
CASSPVAGGQDTGELFF
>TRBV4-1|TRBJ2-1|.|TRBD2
TGCGCCAGCAGCCAAGATGAGAGTGCGGGGGGCCGTGAGCAGTTCTTC
CASSQDESAGGREQFF
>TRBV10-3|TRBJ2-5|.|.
TGTGCCATCAGTGATTCGGACTCCGGAGGGACCCAGTACTTC
CAISDSDSGGTQYF
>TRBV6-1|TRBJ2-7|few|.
TGTGCCAGCAGTGAATTAGCCCTAGCCCGCTACGAGCAGTACTTC
CASSELALARYEQYF
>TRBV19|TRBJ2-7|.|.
TGTGCCAGTAGTATAGTTGGTGTCTTCGGGTACGAGCAGTACTTC
CASSIVGVFGYEQYF
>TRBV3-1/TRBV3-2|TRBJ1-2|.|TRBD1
TGTGCCAGCAGCCTGGACAGGGATCGCTACACCTTC
CASSLDRDRYTF
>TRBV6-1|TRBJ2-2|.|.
TGTGCCAGCAGTGAGGGCAGTTCGAACACCGGGGAGCTGTTTTTT
CASSEGSSNTGELFF
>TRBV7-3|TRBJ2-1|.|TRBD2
TGTGCCAGCAGCTTCGGGACTAGCGGGGGGAGAAATGAGCAGTTCTTC
CASSFGTSGGRNEQFF
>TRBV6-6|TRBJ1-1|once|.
TGTGCCAGCAGTTACGCTCCGACTGGGGGGGACACTGAAGCTTTCTTT
CASSYAPTGGDTEAFF
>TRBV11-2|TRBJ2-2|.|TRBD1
TGTGCCAGCAGCCTAGGACAGGGGGCCGGGGAGCTGTTTTTT
CASSLGQGAGELFF
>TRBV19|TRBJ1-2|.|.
TGTGCCAGTAGTATCGGGGTTGGCAGCCCTAACTATGGCTACACCTTC
CASSIGVGSPNYGYTF
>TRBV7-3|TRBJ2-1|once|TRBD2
TGTGCCAGCAGCTTAATTGGCCAAATGGCAAACGGGGGGGATGAGCAGTTCTTC
CASSLIGQMANGGDEQFF
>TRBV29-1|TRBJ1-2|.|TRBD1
TGCAGCGTTGCTCAGCCCCGACAGGGGCCGAACTATGGCTACACCTTC
CSVAQPRQGPNYGYTF
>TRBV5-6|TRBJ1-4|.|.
TGTGCCAGCAGCTTGGATTGGTTCCAGATTAATGAAAAACTGTTTTTT
CASSLDWFQINEKLFF
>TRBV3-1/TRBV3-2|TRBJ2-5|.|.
TGTGCCAGCAGCCAGGGGGGTGAGGAGACCCAGTACTTC
CASSQGGEETQYF
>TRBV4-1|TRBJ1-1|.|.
TGCGCCAGCAGCCAATTCACAGGGATGAACACTGAAGCTTTCTTT
CASSQFTGMNTEAFF
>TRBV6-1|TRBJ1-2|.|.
TGTGCCAGCAGTGACCTCAGGGGCGCGAACTATGGCTACACCTTC
CASSDLRGANYGYTF
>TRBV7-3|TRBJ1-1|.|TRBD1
TGTGCCAGCAGCACGACAGGGACGAACACTGAAGCTTTCTTT
CASSTTGTNTEAFF
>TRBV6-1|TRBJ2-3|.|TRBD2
TGTGCCAGCAGTGAAATTAGCGGGGGAAGCACAGATACGCAGTATTTT
CASSEISGGSTDTQYF
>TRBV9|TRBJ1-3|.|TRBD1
TGTGCCAGCAGCGTAGTGCCAGGGGGATTCTCTGGAAACACCATATATTTT
CASSVVPGGFSGNTIYF
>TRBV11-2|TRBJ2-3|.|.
TGTGCCAGCAGCTTGGGACAAACCTCCACAGATACGCAGTATTTT
CASSLGQTSTDTQYF
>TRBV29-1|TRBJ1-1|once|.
TGCAGCGTTCCCCTCGACAGGTCGAACACTGAAGCTTTCTTT
CSVPLDRSNTEAFF
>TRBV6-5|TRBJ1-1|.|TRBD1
TGTGCCAGCAGTTATTTTCTGCAGGGGGGAGAAGCTTTCTTT
CASSYFLQGGEAFF
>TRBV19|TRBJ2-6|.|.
TGTGCCAGTAGTACCGGTACCAACGTCCTGACTTTC
CASSTGTNVLTF
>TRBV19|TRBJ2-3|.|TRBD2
TGTGCCAGTAGGCCTAGCGGGAGCCGAAAGGGAGATACGCAGTATTTT
CASRPSGSRKGDTQYF
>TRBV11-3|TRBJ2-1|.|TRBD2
TGTGCCAGCATCGGGCGGGAGGGAGAGGGGCAGTTCTTC
CASIGREGEGQFF
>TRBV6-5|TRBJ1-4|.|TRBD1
TGTGCCAGCAGAACAGGGGCAACTAATGAAAAACTGTTTTTT
CASRTGATNEKLFF
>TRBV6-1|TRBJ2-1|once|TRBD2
TGTGCCAGCAGTGAACTCTCTAGCGGGAGGCATGAGCAGTTCTTC
CASSELSSGRHEQFF
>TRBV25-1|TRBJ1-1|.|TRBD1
TGTGCCAGCAGGAGGGGACAGACGAACACTGAAGCTTTCTTT
CASRRGQTNTEAFF
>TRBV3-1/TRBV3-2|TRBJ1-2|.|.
TGTGCCAGCAGCCAAGCCAGGGCCGATGGCTACACCTTC
CASSQARADGYTF
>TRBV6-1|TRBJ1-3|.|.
TGTGCCAGCAGTGACGGGCCCAGAGGGCGAAACACCATATATTTT
CASSDGPRGRNTIYF
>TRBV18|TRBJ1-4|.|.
TGTGCCAGCTCACGGGCCCCTCCAACTAATGAAAAACTGTTTTTT
CASSRAPPTNEKLFF
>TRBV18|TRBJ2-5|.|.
TGTGCCAGCTCACCCAACCTGGGCCGGGAGACCCAGTACTTC
CASSPNLGRETQYF
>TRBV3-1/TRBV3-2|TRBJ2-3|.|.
TGTGCCAGCAGCCAAGAGGTAGCCGCCCTTAACACAGATACGCAGTATTTT
CASSQEVAALNTDTQYF
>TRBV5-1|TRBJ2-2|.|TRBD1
TGCGCCAGCAGTCGGGGTGGGGACAGTTCAACCGGGGAGCTGTTTTTT
CASSRGGDSSTGELFF
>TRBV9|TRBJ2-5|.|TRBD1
TGTGCCAGCAGCGTTACAGGGGGCGTAGAGACCCAGTACTTC
CASSVTGGVETQYF
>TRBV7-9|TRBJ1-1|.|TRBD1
TGTGCCAGCAGCCTCCGGGACAGCCATGGGAACACTGAAGCTTTCTTT
CASSLRDSHGNTEAFF